Shown below are 32 T cell receptor beta chains from a single sample sequenced in a study of blood T cell repertoires in COVID-19. Method: immunoSEQ multiplex PCR; TCRdb's copy keeps in-frame clones and lacks some. The data hold 100,000 to 150,000 clones, with more than 85% observed a single time. Sequenced input: peripheral blood. Receptor source: a man aged 55-75 years with COVID-19, enrolled during active disease.

This clone has a single count. The genes are TRBV18 and TRBJ2-3, with D unresolved. The germline CDR1 and CDR2 sequences are KGHSH and LQKENI. The CDR3 runs to 17 residues. With 0 bases removed from V and 1 base from J, the gap between germline ends came to 14 bases. CDR3: CASSPPFQVPGTDTQYF. The CDR3 coding sequence is TGTGCCAGCTCACCACCGTTCCAGGTACCCGGCACAGATACGCAGTATTTT.

The chain combines TRBV7-9 with TRBJ1-1; tentative D call: TRBD1 (5 bases). The CDR3 consists of 14 residues. From germline, CDR1 is SEHNR and CDR2 FQNEAQ (reference sequence). V lost 2 bases and J 1 base, leaving 8 bases between the germline ends. CDR3 sequence reads: CASSLTGKNTEAFF. The CDR3 bases are TGTGCCAGCAGCTTAACAGGCAAGAACACTGAAGCTTTCTTT.

The V call is TRBV18, the J call TRBJ2-2, with D perhaps TRBD1 (5 bases). The germline gives CDR1 KGHSH, CDR2 LQKENI. V was pared by 3 bases and J by 3 bases, with 8 bases between. The CDR3 extends over 14 amino acids. CDR3 amino acids: CASSPVRDTGELFF. As DNA, the CDR3 is TGTGCCAGCTCACCGGTCAGGGACACCGGGGAGCTGTTTTTT. Variable domain in full (rest from reference TRBV18 and TRBJ2-2): NAGVMQNPRHLVRRRGQEARLRCSPMKGHSHVYWYRQLPEEGLKFMVYLQKENIIDESGMPKERFSAEFPKEGPSILRIQQVVRGDSAAYFCASSPVRDTGELFFGEGSRLTVL.

There are a few counts of this clone. This chain connects TRBV11-3 to TRBJ2-1; 12 bases are shared with TRBD2. V shed 5 bases, J shed 6 bases, and the junction held 5 bases outside the gene matches. The germline V gene has CDR1 SGHNT and CDR2 YENEEA. The CDR3 runs 15 residues. The CDR3 nucleotides read TGTGCCAGCAGCCCTAGCGGGGGGGTGGTCAATGAGCAGTTCTTC. Translated: CASSPSGGVVNEQFF.

This clone was observed a handful of times. At the DNA level, this CDR3 is encoded by other sequences in the same sample as well. This chain joins TRBV6-4 and TRBJ1-1, with 7 bases lining up with TRBD1. The CDR3 has 13 amino acids. Germline CDR1 MRHNA, CDR2 SNTAGT. Trimming removed 4 bases from V and 4 bases from J; junction bases left unmatched: 3. The CDR3 spells CASSAGQATEAFF. The CDR3 region has the DNA TGTGCCAGCAGTGCTGGACAGGCCACTGAAGCTTTCTTT.

J is TRBJ2-1 and V is TRBV19; 9 nucleotides line up with TRBD1. V dropped 1 base and J dropped 7; count of bases not matched to a gene: 8. Germline CDR1 reads LNHDA; CDR2 reads SQIVND (reference sequence). This CDR3 spans 16 amino acids. CDR3 amino acids: CASSIVAGTGWNEQFF. CDR3 in DNA: TGTGCCAGTAGTATAGTGGCCGGGACAGGGTGGAATGAGCAGTTCTTC.

The V call is TRBV28, the J call TRBJ2-3; TRBD1 is a possible D gene (5 bases). Germline assignment: CDR1 MDHEN and CDR2 SYDVKM. The CDR3 loop spans 15 amino acids. Between the trimmed V and J ends, which lost 6 bases and 5 bases, there was a span of 18 bases. CDR3 sequence reads: CASRQGRGQGDTQYF. The CDR3, as DNA: TGTGCCAGCAGGCAAGGAAGGGGCCAAGGAGATACGCAGTATTTT.

The chain is built from TRBV2 and TRBJ2-5; D is unresolved. There are 14 residues in the CDR3. The germline V gene has CDR1 SNHLY and CDR2 FYNNEI. Trimming shortened V by 6 bases and J by 2 bases, and 13 bases separated the two germline ends. The CDR3 reads CASRPDNRQETQYF. The CDR3 region has the DNA TGTGCCAGCAGGCCCGACAACCGACAAGAGACCCAGTACTTC.

The V gene is TRBV19, the J gene TRBJ1-1; 7 bases align to TRBD1. This CDR3 contains 14 residues. J was trimmed by 1 base and V by 7 bases; bases with no gene match: 6. Germline lookup yields CDR1 LNHDA and CDR2 SQIVND (reference sequence). Here the CDR3 DNA reads TGTGCCAGTATAGAAGACAGGGCGAACACTGAAGCTTTCTTT. It codes for CASIEDRANTEAFF.

The gene calls are TRBV15 and TRBJ1-5, with 9 bases matching TRBD1. The ends lost 3 bases at V and 4 bases at J; junction bases unmatched: 4. The CDR3 contains 15 residues. Germline CDR1 and CDR2: LNHNV and YYDKDF (reference sequence). The CDR3 sequence is CATSSPGTGNQPQHF. CDR3 nucleotide sequence: TGTGCCACCAGCAGCCCCGGGACAGGGAATCAGCCCCAGCATTTT.

This sequence joins TRBV11-3 and TRBJ2-5, with 7 bases matching TRBD1. V gave up 5 bases and J gave up 3 bases; unmatched junction bases: 9. The length of the CDR3 is 15 residues. Per germline, CDR1 SGHNT and CDR2 YENEEA. Written as DNA, the CDR3 is TGTGCCAGCAGCCGCGGACAGGCGGAGGAAGAGACCCAGTACTTC. It codes for CASSRGQAEEETQYF.

The rearrangement uses TRBV24-1 and TRBJ2-1; maybe TRBD2 (6 bases). CDR3 length: 17 amino acids. Trimming shortened V by 4 bases and J by 1 base, and 16 bases separated the two germline ends. The germline V gene has CDR1 KGHDR and CDR2 SFDVKD. CDR3 sequence (DNA): TGTGCCACCAGTGACCCCCTTAACGGGGGATCCTACAATGAGCAGTTCTTC. Its protein product is CATSDPLNGGSYNEQFF.

This chain links TRBV30 with TRBJ1-2; D might be TRBD1 (5 bases). V shed 0 bases and J shed 2 bases, with 16 bases lying between them. The germline gives CDR1 GTSNPN, CDR2 SVGIG (reference sequence). The CDR3 sequence is 16 residues long. CDR3 region: CAWSVPRGGPNYGYTF. CDR3 sequence (DNA): TGTGCCTGGAGTGTTCCCCGGGGGGGACCAAACTATGGCTACACCTTC.

The chain links TRBV14 to TRBJ2-2; D call uncertain. Trimming cost V 3 bases and J 0 bases, with 14 bases left between them. The germline gives CDR1 SGHDN, CDR2 FVKESK. CDR3 length: 17 residues. In nucleotides, the CDR3 is TGTGCCAGCAGCCATCCACCGGGTTCCACGAACACCGGGGAGCTGTTTTTT. Amino acids: CASSHPPGSTNTGELFF.

In this sample, this clone turned up once. The V and J genes are TRBV18 and TRBJ1-4; D remains unclear. The V gene's germline CDR1 is KGHSH and CDR2 LQKENI. The CDR3 extends over 13 amino acids. V lost 2 bases to trimming and J lost 8 bases, with 9 bases between them. CDR3 nucleotide sequence: TGTGCCAGCTCACCAGAGGGTAGGGAAAAACTGTTTTTT. Amino acids: CASSPEGREKLFF.

The chain couples TRBV19 to TRBJ1-6; 8 nucleotides align to TRBD1. CDR3 size: 15 residues. The germline gives CDR1 LNHDA, CDR2 SQIVND (reference sequence). After removal of 4 bases from V and 10 bases from J, the junction contained 9 bases not matched to a gene. For the CDR3, the DNA is TGTGCCAGTAGTACCGCTGGACAGGGTGGATCACCCCTCCACTTT. This gives the protein CASSTAGQGGSPLHF.

The chain has TRBV19 and TRBJ1-5; tentative D call: TRBD1 (6 bases). Germline CDR1 LNHDA, CDR2 SQIVND (reference sequence). V lost 3 bases and J 1 base, leaving 7 bases between the germline ends. This CDR3 comprises 14 residues. As DNA, the CDR3 is TGTGCCAGTAGTATGGACAGAAGCAATCAGCCCCAGCATTTT. Translated, it gives CASSMDRSNQPQHF.

V and J are TRBV5-4 and TRBJ2-2; D call uncertain. V was trimmed by 3 bases and J by 5 bases, leaving 5 bases between them. Looked up from germline, CDR1 is SGHNT and CDR2 is YYREEE (reference sequence). This CDR3 is built from 12 residues. The CDR3 nucleotides are TGTGCCAGCAGCTCAGATACCGGGGAGCTGTTTTTT. This translates into CASSSDTGELFF.

The chain uses TRBV9 and TRBJ2-3; a weak D match, TRBD1 (6 bases). Deletions cut 4 bases from V and 6 bases from J, with 9 bases between. This CDR3 is 12 amino acids long. The germline V gene encodes CDR1 SGDLS and CDR2 YYNGEE. DNA for the CDR3: TGTGCCAGCAGCCCAACAGGGGATACGCAGTATTTT. The encoded protein is CASSPTGDTQYF.

The CDR3 DNA reads as TGTGCCTGGACTCGTATCGGCAGGCAAGGGGCCCTGAACACTGAAGCTTTCTTT. It yields the protein CAWTRIGRQGALNTEAFF. J is TRBJ1-1 and V is TRBV30; TRBD1 might be the D (5 bases). Trimming pared 4 bases from V and 0 bases from J, leaving 24 bases between. Germline-derived CDR1 and CDR2 are GTSNPN and SVGIG (reference sequence). This CDR3 is built from 18 residues.

This clone was detected only once. The V call is TRBV3-1 (or the pseudogene TRBV3-2), the J call TRBJ1-2; D is possibly TRBD1 (5 bases). V was pared by 8 bases and J by 4 bases, with 20 bases between. This CDR3 contains 15 residues. Germline CDR1 is LGHDT and CDR2 is YNNKEL (reference sequence). The CDR3 coding sequence is TGTGCCAGCTCCCAAGGGCGCGGGGGTTCCTATGGCTACACCTTC. Amino acids: CASSQGRGGSYGYTF.

The V gene is TRBV19, the J gene TRBJ1-5; D uncertain. The CDR3 has 11 residues. Germline V lookup: CDR1 LNHDA, CDR2 SQIVND (reference sequence). The V and J ends lost 5 bases and 11 bases respectively, with 10 bases between them. CDR3 sequence (DNA): TGTGCCAGTAGTCGAGCCGGAGCCCAGCATTTT. As protein: CASSRAGAQHF.

Comment on this clone: An end of the junction does not agree with germline; a read error may underlie this. CDR3 amino acids: CASSSTRQGAFVF. CDR3 nucleotides: TGTGCCAGCTCATCCACCCGACAGGGGGCTTTCGTTTTT. This chain uses TRBV18 with TRBJ1-4; TRBD1 matches at 10 bases. CDR1 is KGHSH and CDR2 is LQKENI in the germline V gene. This CDR3 comprises 13 residues.

The chain combines TRBV9 with TRBJ2-2; D might be TRBD2 (7 bases). V lost 4 bases and J 2 bases, leaving 15 bases between the germline ends. This CDR3 is built from 16 residues. Germline V gene sequence: CDR1 SGDLS, CDR2 YYNGEE. CDR3 bases: TGTGCCAGCAGCCCACGAGGGGGGGTCAACACCGGGGAGCTGTTTTTT. It yields the protein CASSPRGGVNTGELFF. Using reference TRBV9 and TRBJ2-2 for the parts outside the CDR3, the full variable domain is DSGVTQTPKHLITATGQRVTLRCSPRSGDLSVYWYQQSLDQGLQFLIQYYNGEERAKGNILERFSAQQFPDLHSELNLSSLELGDSALYFCASSPRGGVNTGELFFGEGSRLTVL.

The chain uses TRBV23-1 and TRBJ2-7, with 7 bases identical to TRBD1. TRBV23-1 is filed as an ORF, its function uncertain. The CDR3 is 14 residues long. V shed 2 bases and J 2 bases; nucleotides not matched to a gene: 3. CDR3 protein: CASSQPGQTYEQYF. The CDR3 DNA reads TGCGCCAGCAGTCAACCGGGACAGACCTACGAGCAGTACTTC.

The genes are TRBV14 and TRBJ1-2; a weak D match, TRBD1 (6 bases). The CDR3 loop spans 14 amino acids. Germline CDR1 is SGHDN and CDR2 is FVKESK. V was trimmed by 1 base and J by 5 bases, leaving 11 bases between them. The CDR3 is CASSQGGTQYGYTF. The DNA for the CDR3 is TGTGCCAGCAGCCAAGGTGGGACACAGTATGGCTACACCTTC.

V is TRBV7-2 and J is TRBJ2-7, with 7 bases identical to TRBD2. CDR3 length: 15 residues. J was trimmed by 2 bases and V by 4 bases; bases with no gene match: 8. CDR1 and CDR2 (germline): SGHTA, FQGNSA. The CDR3 here is CASSSVGGFTYEQYF. The CDR3 region has the DNA TGTGCCAGCAGCTCGGTCGGGGGGTTTACCTACGAGCAGTACTTC.

The chain combines TRBV12-3 or TRBV12-4 with TRBJ2-7; 7 nucleotides agree with TRBD1. The length of the CDR3 is 12 residues. Trimming took 3 bases from V and 6 from J; bases not matched to a gene: 2. This CDR3 reads CASSLTGTEQYF. DNA of the CDR3: TGTGCCAGCAGTTTGACAGGGACCGAGCAGTACTTC.

The chain recombines TRBV5-6 with TRBJ1-2, with 8 positions matching TRBD1. The V gene's germline CDR1 is SGHDT and CDR2 YYEEEE. This CDR3 is built from 15 residues. Trimming removed 0 bases from V and 1 base from J; junction bases left unmatched: 2. As DNA, the CDR3 is TGTGCCAGCAGCTTGGTCGGGACAGGTAACTATGGCTACACCTTC. This codes for CASSLVGTGNYGYTF.

J is TRBJ1-2 and V is TRBV6-5; the D gene is possibly TRBD1 (5 bases). This CDR3 is built from 14 residues. CDR1 and CDR2 from the germline V gene are MNHEY and SVGAGI. Trimming pared 4 bases from V and 4 bases from J, leaving 13 bases between. The CDR3 spells CASSLTEDGYGYTF. The CDR3 DNA reads TGTGCCAGCAGTTTGACAGAGGACGGCTATGGCTACACCTTC.

This chain's CDR3 is CASSQDRANSPLHF. As DNA, the CDR3 is TGTGCCAGCAGCCAGGACAGGGCCAATTCACCCCTCCACTTT. V is TRBV7-2 and J is TRBJ1-6, with 8 positions matching TRBD1. Germline loops: CDR1 SGHTA, CDR2 FQGNSA. The CDR3 runs 14 residues. V was pared by 5 bases and J by 7 bases, with 4 bases of the junction left unmatched.

V gene TRBV25-1 combines with J gene TRBJ1-1; no reliable D call. The CDR3 runs 10 residues. Germline V lookup: CDR1 MGHDK, CDR2 SYGVNS. Trimming removed 9 bases at V and 3 bases at J, with 5 bases between. The CDR3 sequence: CASRDTEAFF. The CDR3 region has the DNA TGTGCCAGTCGGGACACTGAAGCTTTCTTT.